This T cell receptor (beta chain) comes out of a study of T cell responses to AZD1222 COVID-19 vaccine. Study-wide results and caveats: Spike-spanning, vaccine-associated CD4 TCRs were dominant at 160-218 and 743-854. White British ancestry dominated among donors, who included more females, and clonal diversity was possibly underestimated.

Details on this clone: Its antigen is as yet unknown.

The protocol was immunoSEQ multiplex PCR, while the TCRdb copy is restricted to in-frame clones and leaves out a portion. The sample contains about 120,000 clones, roughly nine tenths of which appear only once. The CDR3 sequence is 13 residues long. Germline V lookup: CDR1 SGHNT, CDR2 YENEEA. Trimming left V 9 bases short and J 2 bases short, with 11 bases between. The rearrangement uses TRBV11-3 and TRBJ1-5; D call uncertain. Sequenced material: peripheral blood, taken on day 0 of AZD1222 vaccination. This receptor was taken from an adult in good health. CDR3 amino acids: CARDSDGNQPQHF. Here the CDR3 DNA reads TGTGCCAGAGATTCCGATGGCAATCAGCCCCAGCATTTT.